These T cell receptor beta chains were read from a single sample in a study of T cells and Merkel cell carcinoma outcomes. The method was immunoSEQ multiplex PCR; TCRdb's version includes in-frame clones alone and lacks a portion of them. The sample lists some 19,000 clones; approximately 80% were seen once. The source material was tumor tissue from Merkel cell carcinoma. The source is a human donor with Merkel cell carcinoma. CDR3s include the opening cysteine and the closing phenylalanine or tryptophan. Each record gives: V gene, D gene, J gene, clone size, CDR3 DNA, CDR3 protein. The D gene is left open where the match is weak. Expanded clones get a size class; other rows say once, few or many, or leave the size out.

>TRBV21-1|-|TRBJ1-1|-
TGTGCCAGCAGCAAAGTCCCTGGCTCAGGGGGGGTTATGAACACTGAAGCTTTCTTT
CASSKVPGSGGVMNTEAFF
>TRBV20-1|-|TRBJ1-2|-
TGCAGTGCTAGAGGCCCGGGCTACACCTTC
CSARGPGYTF
>TRBV5-1|-|TRBJ1-4|-
TGCGCCAGCAGCTTGAGGGGCTATGAAAAACTGTTTTTT
CASSLRGYEKLFF
>TRBV6-5|-|TRBJ2-2|-
TGTGCCAGCACGGGACGGGAGAGGGCCGGGGAGCTGTTTTTT
CASTGRERAGELFF
>TRBV13|-|TRBJ2-7|-
TGTGCCAGCAGCTCCCAGACGGTTTCCTACGAGCAGTACTTC
CASSSQTVSYEQYF
>TRBV25-1|-|TRBJ2-1|few
TGTGCCAGCAGTGAAAACAGTCCGGAGCAGTTCTTC
CASSENSPEQFF
>TRBV5-1|-|TRBJ2-1|-
TGCGCCAGCAGCCCTACAACCTACAATGAGCAGTTCTTC
CASSPTTYNEQFF
>TRBV30|-|TRBJ2-5|few
TGTGCCTGGAGTCCGGCCTTAGGGACCGTCACAGAGACCCAGTACTTC
CAWSPALGTVTETQYF
>TRBV5-8|-|TRBJ1-1|-
TGTGCCAGCAGCTTCGTTGACGCGAACACTGAAGCTTTCTTT
CASSFVDANTEAFF
>TRBV7-3|-|TRBJ1-1|-
TGTGCCAGCAGCCCCCAGGGAGGCACTGAAGCTTTCTTT
CASSPQGGTEAFF
>TRBV27|TRBD1|TRBJ1-2|-
TGTGCCAGCGCATTTGCAGGGGGCGACGGCTACACCTTC
CASAFAGGDGYTF
>TRBV19|TRBD1|TRBJ1-2|-
TGTGCCAGCCGGACAGGGCGAGGCTACACCTTC
CASRTGRGYTF
>TRBV18|-|TRBJ1-1|-
TGTGCCAGCTCACCACCGAGGGAGAACACTGAAGCTTTCTTT
CASSPPRENTEAFF
>TRBV9|-|TRBJ2-7|few
TGTGCCAGCAGCGTAGGGGGAACGGGGACCGAGCAGTACTTC
CASSVGGTGTEQYF
>TRBV27|TRBD2|TRBJ2-3|-
TGTGCCAGCAAGCCCTTGGGACTAGCGGATACGCAGTATTTT
CASKPLGLADTQYF
>TRBV2|-|TRBJ2-1|-
TGTGCCAGCAGGGAGGGCGGGCTCCAAATCAATGAGCAGTTCTTC
CASREGGLQINEQFF
>TRBV6-6|-|TRBJ2-6|-
TGTGCCAGTTCCGACCAGCCTGGGGCCAACGTCCTGACTTTC
CASSDQPGANVLTF
>TRBV18|-|TRBJ1-5|-
TGTGCCAGCTCACGACGGGGGGGCGATAACCAGCCCCAGCATTTT
CASSRRGGDNQPQHF
>TRBV2|-|TRBJ1-1|-
TGTGCCAGCAGGACGAACACTGAAGCTTTCTTT
CASRTNTEAFF
>TRBV30|-|TRBJ1-2|-
TGTGCCTGGAGTGTACTCCCCGAGTATGGCTACACCTTC
CAWSVLPEYGYTF
>TRBV2|TRBD1|TRBJ1-1|-
TGTGCCAGCAGTGTTAGGGGGCAGGAAGCTTTCTTT
CASSVRGQEAFF
>TRBV11-2|-|TRBJ2-3|once
TGTGCCAGCCTGCCGGGGACTGGGCTGGCGACAGATACGCAGTATTTT
CASLPGTGLATDTQYF
>TRBV9|TRBD2|TRBJ2-2|-
TGTGCCAGCAGCGTAGGGTGGAGCGGGGCCACCGGGGAGCTGTTTTTT
CASSVGWSGATGELFF
>TRBV5-4|-|TRBJ1-1|-
TGTGCCAGCATGGGATCTTATGGGAACACTGAAGCTTTCTTT
CASMGSYGNTEAFF
>TRBV2|-|TRBJ1-1|-
TGTGCCAGCCACAGGGTTGGCACTGAAGCTTTCTTT
CASHRVGTEAFF
>TRBV6-5|-|TRBJ1-1|-
TGTGCCAGCAGTTCGGGACGGACGAACACTGAAGCTTTCTTT
CASSSGRTNTEAFF
>TRBV30|-|TRBJ1-2|-
TGTGCCTGGAGTGTTGAGGGAGCCAACTATGGCTACACCTTC
CAWSVEGANYGYTF